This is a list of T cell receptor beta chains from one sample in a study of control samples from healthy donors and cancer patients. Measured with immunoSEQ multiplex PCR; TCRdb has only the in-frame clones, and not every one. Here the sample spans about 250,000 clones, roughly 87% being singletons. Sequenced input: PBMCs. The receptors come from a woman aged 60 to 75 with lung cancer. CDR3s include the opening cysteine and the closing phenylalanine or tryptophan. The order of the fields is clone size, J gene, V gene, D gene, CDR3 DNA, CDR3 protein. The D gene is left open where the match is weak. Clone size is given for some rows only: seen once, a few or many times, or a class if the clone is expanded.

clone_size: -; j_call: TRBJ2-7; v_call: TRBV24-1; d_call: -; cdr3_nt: TGTGCCACCAGTGATTTGTCCAGACCCGGTCGGTTCGAGCAGTACTTC; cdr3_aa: CATSDLSRPGRFEQYF
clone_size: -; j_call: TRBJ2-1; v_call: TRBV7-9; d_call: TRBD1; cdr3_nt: TGTGCCAGCAGCTTAGCGCGATTCGTCGGGACAGGGGACAATGAGCAGTTCTTC; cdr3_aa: CASSLARFVGTGDNEQFF
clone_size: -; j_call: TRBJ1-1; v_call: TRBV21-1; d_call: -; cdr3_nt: TGTGCCAGCAGTTTTGCGGCGAACACTGAAGCTTTCTTT; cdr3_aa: CASSFAANTEAFF
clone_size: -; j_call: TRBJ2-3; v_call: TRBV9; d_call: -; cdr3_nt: TGTGCCAGCAGCGTAGCTACAAACACAGATACGCAGTATTTT; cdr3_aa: CASSVATNTDTQYF
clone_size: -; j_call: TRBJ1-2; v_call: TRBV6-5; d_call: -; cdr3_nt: TGTGCCAGCAGTTACGGAAACATCGGAGGGGGCTACACCTTC; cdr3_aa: CASSYGNIGGGYTF
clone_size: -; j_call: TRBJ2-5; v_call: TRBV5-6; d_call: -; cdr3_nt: TGTGCCAGCAGCTCTGGAAATTGGGTGAAAGAGACCCAGTACTTC; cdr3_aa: CASSSGNWVKETQYF
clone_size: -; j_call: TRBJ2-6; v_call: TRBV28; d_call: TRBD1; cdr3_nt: TGTGCCAGCAGTTTATGGGACAGGGCCATCGCTGGGGCCAACGTCCTGACTTTC; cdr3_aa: CASSLWDRAIAGANVLTF
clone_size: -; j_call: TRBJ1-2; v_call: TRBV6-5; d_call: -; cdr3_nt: TGTGCCAGCAGTTACGACCCCCTGGGCTATGGCTACACCTTC; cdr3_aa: CASSYDPLGYGYTF
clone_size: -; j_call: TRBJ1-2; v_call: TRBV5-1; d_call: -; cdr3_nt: TGCGCCAGCAGCTTGAAAGCAACAAACTATGGCTACACCTTC; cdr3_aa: CASSLKATNYGYTF
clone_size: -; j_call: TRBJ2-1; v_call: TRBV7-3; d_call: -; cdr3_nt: TGTGCCAGCAGCGACACTAGCATCGGTGAGCAGTTCTTC; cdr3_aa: CASSDTSIGEQFF
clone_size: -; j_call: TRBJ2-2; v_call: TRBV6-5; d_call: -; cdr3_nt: TGTGCCAGCAGCCTACTAGCAGTCACCGGGGAGCTGTTTTTT; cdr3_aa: CASSLLAVTGELFF
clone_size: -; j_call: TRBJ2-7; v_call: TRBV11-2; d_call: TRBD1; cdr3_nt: TGTGCCAGCAGCTTAGATCGGGACAGGGCCTACGAGCAGTACTTC; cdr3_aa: CASSLDRDRAYEQYF
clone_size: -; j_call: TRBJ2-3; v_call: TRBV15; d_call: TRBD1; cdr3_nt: TGTGCCACCAGCAGAGGAACGACAGGGGCGGGGGATACGCAGTATTTT; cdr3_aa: CATSRGTTGAGDTQYF
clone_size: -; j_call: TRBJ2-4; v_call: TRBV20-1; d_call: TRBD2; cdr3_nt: TGCAGTGCTAGTGAGACTAGCGGGCCTTTGGTTCAGTACTTC; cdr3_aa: CSASETSGPLVQYF
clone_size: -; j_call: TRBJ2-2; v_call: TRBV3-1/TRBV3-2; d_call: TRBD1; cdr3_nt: TGTGCCAGCAGCCAACCAGGGGGCACCGGGGAGCTGTTTTTT; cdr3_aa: CASSQPGGTGELFF
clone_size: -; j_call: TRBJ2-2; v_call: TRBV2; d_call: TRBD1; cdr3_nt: TGTGCCAGCCACCCCGGACAGGGGGCTTCCGGGGAGCTGTTTTTT; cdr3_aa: CASHPGQGASGELFF
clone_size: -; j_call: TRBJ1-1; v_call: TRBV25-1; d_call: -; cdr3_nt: TGTGCCAGCAGTGGGCCCTTTCCGAACACTGAAGCTTTCTTT; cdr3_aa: CASSGPFPNTEAFF
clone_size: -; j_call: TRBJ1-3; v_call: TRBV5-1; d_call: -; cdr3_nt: TGCGCCAGCCGTGCAGGTGTCTCTGGAAACACCATATATTTT; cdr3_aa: CASRAGVSGNTIYF
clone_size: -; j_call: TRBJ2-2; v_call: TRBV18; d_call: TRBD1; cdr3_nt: TGTGCCAGCTCACTTGGGACAGGAAAGAACACCGGGGAGCTGTTTTTT; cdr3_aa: CASSLGTGKNTGELFF
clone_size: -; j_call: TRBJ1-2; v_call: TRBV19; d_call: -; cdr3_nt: TGTGCCAGTAGAAAGGACGGTAACTATGGCTACACCTTC; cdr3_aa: CASRKDGNYGYTF
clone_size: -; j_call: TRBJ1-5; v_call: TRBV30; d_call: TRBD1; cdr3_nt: TGTGCCTGGAGTGTCGACAGGGCCACTCAGCCCCAGCATTTT; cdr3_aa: CAWSVDRATQPQHF
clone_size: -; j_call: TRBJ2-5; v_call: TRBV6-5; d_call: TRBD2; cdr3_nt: TGTGCCAGCAGTCCCGGACTAGCGGCAGAGACCCAGTACTTC; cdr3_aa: CASSPGLAAETQYF
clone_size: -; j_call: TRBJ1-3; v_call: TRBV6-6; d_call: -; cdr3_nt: TGTGCCAGCAACCGACAGAGCTCTGGAAACACCATATATTTT; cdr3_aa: CASNRQSSGNTIYF
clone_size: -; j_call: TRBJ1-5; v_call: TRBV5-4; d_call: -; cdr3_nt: TGTGCCAGCAGCCTCATGGGGGTTAGCAATCAGCCCCAGCATTTT; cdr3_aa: CASSLMGVSNQPQHF
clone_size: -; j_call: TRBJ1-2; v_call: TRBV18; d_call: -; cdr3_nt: TGTGCCAGCTCACCATCCCATGGCTACACCTTC; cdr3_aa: CASSPSHGYTF
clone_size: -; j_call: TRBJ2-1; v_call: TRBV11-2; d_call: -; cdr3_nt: TGTGCCAGCAGCTTACTGTCCCTAGCTCGGTACAATGAGCAGTTCTTC; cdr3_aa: CASSLLSLARYNEQFF
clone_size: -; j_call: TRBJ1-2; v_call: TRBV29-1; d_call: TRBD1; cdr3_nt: TGCAGCGTTGCACAGGGGGATCAGGGTGGCTACACCTTC; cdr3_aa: CSVAQGDQGGYTF
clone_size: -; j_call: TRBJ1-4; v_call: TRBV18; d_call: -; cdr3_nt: TGTGCCAGCTCACCACCGGGTACTAATGAAAAACTGTTTTTT; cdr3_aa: CASSPPGTNEKLFF
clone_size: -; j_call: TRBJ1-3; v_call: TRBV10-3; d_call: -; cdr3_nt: TGTGCCATCAGTCCCGGGACGGGAAGGGGAAACACCATATATTTT; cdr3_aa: CAISPGTGRGNTIYF
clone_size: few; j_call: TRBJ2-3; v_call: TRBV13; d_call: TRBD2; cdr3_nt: TGTGCCAGCACCCGGACTAGCGGGAGGTATACGCAGTATTTT; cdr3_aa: CASTRTSGRYTQYF
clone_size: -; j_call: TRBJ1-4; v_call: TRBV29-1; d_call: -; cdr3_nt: TGCAGCGTTGCCGGGGGGGATGAAAAACTGTTTTTT; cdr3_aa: CSVAGGDEKLFF
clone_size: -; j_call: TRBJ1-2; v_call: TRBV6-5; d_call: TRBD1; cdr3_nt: TGTGCCAGCAGTCTCAGGGGGCGGGATGGCTACACCTTC; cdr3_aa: CASSLRGRDGYTF
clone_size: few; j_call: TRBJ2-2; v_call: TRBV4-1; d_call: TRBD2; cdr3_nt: TGCGCCAGCACCCGTTATAGCGGGGAAGGGGGGGAGCTGTTTTTT; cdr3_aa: CASTRYSGEGGELFF
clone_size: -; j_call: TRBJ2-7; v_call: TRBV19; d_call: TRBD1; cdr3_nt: TGTGCCAGTAGGGACAGGGCCGGCGAGCAGTACTTC; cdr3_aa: CASRDRAGEQYF
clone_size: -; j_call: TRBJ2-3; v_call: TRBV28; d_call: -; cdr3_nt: TGTGCCAGCACCAATCGGGGAGCGACAGATACGCAGTATTTT; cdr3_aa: CASTNRGATDTQYF
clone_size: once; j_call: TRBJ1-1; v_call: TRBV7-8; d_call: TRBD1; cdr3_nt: TGTGCCAGCAGCCCTAACTTCGGGACAGGGGCGGTAGCTTTCTTT; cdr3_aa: CASSPNFGTGAVAFF
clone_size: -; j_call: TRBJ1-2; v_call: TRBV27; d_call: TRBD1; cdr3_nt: TGTGCCAGCACCCACGACTGGACAGGGGCTTGGTATGGCTACACCTTC; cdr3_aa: CASTHDWTGAWYGYTF
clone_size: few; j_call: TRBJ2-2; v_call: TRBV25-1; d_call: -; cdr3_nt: TGTGCCAGCAGCTCGGGACAGAACACCGGGGAGCTGTTTTTT; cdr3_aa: CASSSGQNTGELFF
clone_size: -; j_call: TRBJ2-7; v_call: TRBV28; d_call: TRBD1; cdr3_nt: TGTGCCAGCAGTTTTCAGGGGGAATACGAGCAGTACTTC; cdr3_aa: CASSFQGEYEQYF
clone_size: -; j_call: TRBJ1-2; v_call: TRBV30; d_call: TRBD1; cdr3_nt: TGTGCCTGGAGTGTCGCAGGGGGCGGCGGCTACACCTTC; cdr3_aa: CAWSVAGGGGYTF
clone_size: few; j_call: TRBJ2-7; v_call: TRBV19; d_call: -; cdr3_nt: TGTGCCAGTAGTATAGGAAAGGAGTACTACGAGCAGTACTTC; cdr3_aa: CASSIGKEYYEQYF
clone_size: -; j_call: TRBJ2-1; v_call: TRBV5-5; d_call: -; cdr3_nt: TGTGCCAGCAGCTTTGTACCCTACAATGAGCAGTTCTTC; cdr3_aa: CASSFVPYNEQFF
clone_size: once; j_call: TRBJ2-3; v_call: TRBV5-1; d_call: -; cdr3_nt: TGCGCCAGCACCCGAGGGACCACAGTCACAGATACGCAGTATTTT; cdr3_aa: CASTRGTTVTDTQYF
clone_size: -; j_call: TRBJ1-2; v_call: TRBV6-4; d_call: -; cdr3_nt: TGTGCCAGCAGAGGACATAGGGGTGGCTACACCTTC; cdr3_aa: CASRGHRGGYTF
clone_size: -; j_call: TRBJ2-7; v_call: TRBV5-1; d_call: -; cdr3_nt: TGCGCCAGCAGCTTTCTTAGCCCCCAGGAGAGGTACTTC; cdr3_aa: CASSFLSPQERYF
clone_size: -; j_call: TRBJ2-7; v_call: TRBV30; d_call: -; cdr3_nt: TGTGCCTGGGCCCTGACAGGTTCCTACGAGCAGTACTTC; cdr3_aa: CAWALTGSYEQYF
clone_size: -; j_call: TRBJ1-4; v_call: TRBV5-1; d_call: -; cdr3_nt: TGCGCCAGCAGCTTGGTCCATAACCCTAATGAAAAACTGTTTTTT; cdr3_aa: CASSLVHNPNEKLFF
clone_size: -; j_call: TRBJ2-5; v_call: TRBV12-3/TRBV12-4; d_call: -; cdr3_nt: TGTGCCAGCAGCGCGACAGAGGAGACCCAGTACTTC; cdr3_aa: CASSATEETQYF
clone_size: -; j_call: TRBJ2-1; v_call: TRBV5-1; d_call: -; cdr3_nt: TGCGCCAGCAGCTTGGTGGCGGGGGCGGAGGAGCAGTTCTTC; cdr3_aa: CASSLVAGAEEQFF
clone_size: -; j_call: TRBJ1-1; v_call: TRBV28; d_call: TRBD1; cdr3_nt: TGTGCCAGCAGCCCCCAACGGACAGGGATTGCTTTCTTT; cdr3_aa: CASSPQRTGIAFF
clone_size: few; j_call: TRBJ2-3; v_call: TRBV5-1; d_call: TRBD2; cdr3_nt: TGCGCCAGCAGCCTGGGGACTAGCGGGAGCACAGATACGCAGTATTTT; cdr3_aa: CASSLGTSGSTDTQYF
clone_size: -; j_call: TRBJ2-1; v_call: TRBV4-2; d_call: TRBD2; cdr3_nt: TGTGCCAGCAGCCAAGACCAGACTAGCGGGGGTAATGAGCAGTTCTTC; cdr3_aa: CASSQDQTSGGNEQFF
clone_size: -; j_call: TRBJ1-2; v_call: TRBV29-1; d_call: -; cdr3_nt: TGCAGCTGCTCCGGCCAAGGGTATGGCTACACCTTC; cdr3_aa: CSCSGQGYGYTF